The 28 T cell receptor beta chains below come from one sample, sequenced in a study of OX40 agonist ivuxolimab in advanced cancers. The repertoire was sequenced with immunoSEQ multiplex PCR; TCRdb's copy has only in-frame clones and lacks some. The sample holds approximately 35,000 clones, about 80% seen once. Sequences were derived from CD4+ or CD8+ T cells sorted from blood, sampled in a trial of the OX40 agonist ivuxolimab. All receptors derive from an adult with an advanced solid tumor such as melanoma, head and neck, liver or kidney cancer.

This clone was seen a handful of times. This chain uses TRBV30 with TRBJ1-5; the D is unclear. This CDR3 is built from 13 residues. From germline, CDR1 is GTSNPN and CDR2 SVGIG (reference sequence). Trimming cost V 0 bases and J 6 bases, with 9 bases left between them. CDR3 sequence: CAWSVANGQPQHF. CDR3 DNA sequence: TGTGCCTGGAGTGTAGCGAACGGTCAGCCCCAGCATTTT.

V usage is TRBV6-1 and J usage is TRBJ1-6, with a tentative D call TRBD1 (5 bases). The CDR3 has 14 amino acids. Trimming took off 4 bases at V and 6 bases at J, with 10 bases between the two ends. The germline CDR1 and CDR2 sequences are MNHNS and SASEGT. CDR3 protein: CASSGGQSNSPLHF. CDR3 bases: TGTGCCAGCAGTGGAGGACAAAGTAATTCACCCCTCCACTTT.

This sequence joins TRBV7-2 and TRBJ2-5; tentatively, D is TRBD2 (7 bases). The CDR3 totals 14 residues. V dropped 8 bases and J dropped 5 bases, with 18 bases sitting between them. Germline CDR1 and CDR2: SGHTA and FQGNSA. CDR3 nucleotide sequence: TGTGCCAGCCTTAGGGGGGGGCCAGGGGAGACCCAGTACTTC. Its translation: CASLRGGPGETQYF.

The CDR3 sequence is CASSPVNEQYF. The CDR3 DNA reads TGTGCCAGCTCACCAGTCAACGAGCAGTACTTC. V and J are TRBV18 and TRBJ2-7; no definite D call. CDR1 and CDR2 (germline): KGHSH, LQKENI. The CDR3 has 11 residues. The germline V and J ends were trimmed by 2 bases and 5 bases, with 4 bases remaining between them.

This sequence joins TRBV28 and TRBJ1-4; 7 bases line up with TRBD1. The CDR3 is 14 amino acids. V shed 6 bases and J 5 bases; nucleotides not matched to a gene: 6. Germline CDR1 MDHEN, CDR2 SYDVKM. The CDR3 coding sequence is TGTGCCAGCAGCGGGACAGTAGAGAATGAAAAACTGTTTTTT. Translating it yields CASSGTVENEKLFF.

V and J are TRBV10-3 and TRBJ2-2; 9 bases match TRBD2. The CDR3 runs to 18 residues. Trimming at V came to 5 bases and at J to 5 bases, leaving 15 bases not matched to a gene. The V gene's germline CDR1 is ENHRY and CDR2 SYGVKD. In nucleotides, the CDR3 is TGTGCCATCAGTCGGCCCTTGGTTAGCGGGGGTCATACCGGGGAGCTGTTTTTT. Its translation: CAISRPLVSGGHTGELFF.

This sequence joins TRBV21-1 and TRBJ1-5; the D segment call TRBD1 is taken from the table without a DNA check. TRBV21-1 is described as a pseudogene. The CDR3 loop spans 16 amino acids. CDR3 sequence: CASGRQGRRRIQPQHF. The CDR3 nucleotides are TGTGCCAGCGGCCGACAGGGGCGACGTAGAATTCAGCCCCAGCATTTT.

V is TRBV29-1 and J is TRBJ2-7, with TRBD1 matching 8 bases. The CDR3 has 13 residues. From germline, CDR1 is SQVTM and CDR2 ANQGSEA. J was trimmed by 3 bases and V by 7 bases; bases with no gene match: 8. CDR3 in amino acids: CSAGDRRDYEQYF. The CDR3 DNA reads TGCAGCGCCGGGGACAGGAGGGACTACGAGCAGTACTTC.

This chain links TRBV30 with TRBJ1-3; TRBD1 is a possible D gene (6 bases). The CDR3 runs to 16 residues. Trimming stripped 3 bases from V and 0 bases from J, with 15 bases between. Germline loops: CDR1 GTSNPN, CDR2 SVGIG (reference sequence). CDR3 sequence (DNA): TGTGCCTGGAGGGTAGGGGGACAACTCTCTGGAAACACCATATATTTT. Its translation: CAWRVGGQLSGNTIYF.

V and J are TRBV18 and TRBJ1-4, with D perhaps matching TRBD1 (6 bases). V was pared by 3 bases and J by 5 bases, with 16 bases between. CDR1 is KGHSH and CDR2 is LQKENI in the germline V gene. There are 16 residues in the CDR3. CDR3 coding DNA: TGTGCCAGCTCACCGCCTAACAGGGACTCCAATGAAAAACTGTTTTTT. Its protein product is CASSPPNRDSNEKLFF.

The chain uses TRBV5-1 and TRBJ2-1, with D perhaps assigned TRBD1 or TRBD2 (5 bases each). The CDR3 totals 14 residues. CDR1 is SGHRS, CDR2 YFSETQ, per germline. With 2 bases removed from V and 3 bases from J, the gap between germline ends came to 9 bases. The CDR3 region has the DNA TGCGCCAGCAGCTTATGGGGGAACTACAATGAGCAGTTCTTC. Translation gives CASSLWGNYNEQFF.

The CDR3 region is CASSPGQANTEAFF. The CDR3 nucleotides read TGTGCCAGCTCCCCGGGACAGGCAAACACTGAAGCTTTCTTT. The chain uses TRBV18 and TRBJ1-1; 8 nucleotides line up with TRBD1. The V gene end was trimmed by 6 bases and the J gene end by 2 bases; junction bases not matched to a gene: 5. Looked up from germline, CDR1 is KGHSH and CDR2 is LQKENI. The CDR3 extends over 14 amino acids.

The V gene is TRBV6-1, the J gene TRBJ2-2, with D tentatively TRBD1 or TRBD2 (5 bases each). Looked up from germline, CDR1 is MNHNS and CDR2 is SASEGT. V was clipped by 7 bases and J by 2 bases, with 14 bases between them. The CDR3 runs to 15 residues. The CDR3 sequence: CASNSRGVNTGELFF. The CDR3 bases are TGTGCCAGCAACTCACGAGGGGTCAACACCGGGGAGCTGTTTTTT.

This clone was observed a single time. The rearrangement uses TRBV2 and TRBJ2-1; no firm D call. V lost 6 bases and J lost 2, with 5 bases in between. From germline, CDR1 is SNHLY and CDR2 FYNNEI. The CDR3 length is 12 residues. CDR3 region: CASRSTYNEQFF. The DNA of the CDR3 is TGTGCCAGCAGGAGCACCTACAATGAGCAGTTCTTC. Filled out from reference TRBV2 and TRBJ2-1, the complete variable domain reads EPEVTQTPSHQVTQMGQEVILRCVPISNHLYFYWYRQILGQKVEFLVSFYNNEISEKSEIFDDQFSVERPDGSNFTLKIRSTKLEDSAMYFCASRSTYNEQFFGPGTRLTVL.

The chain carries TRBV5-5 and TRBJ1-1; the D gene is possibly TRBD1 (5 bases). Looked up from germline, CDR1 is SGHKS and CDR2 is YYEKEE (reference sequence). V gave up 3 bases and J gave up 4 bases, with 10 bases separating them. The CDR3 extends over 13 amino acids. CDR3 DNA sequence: TGTGCCAGCAGCTGGGGCCCGGGCACTGAAGCTTTCTTT. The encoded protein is CASSWGPGTEAFF.

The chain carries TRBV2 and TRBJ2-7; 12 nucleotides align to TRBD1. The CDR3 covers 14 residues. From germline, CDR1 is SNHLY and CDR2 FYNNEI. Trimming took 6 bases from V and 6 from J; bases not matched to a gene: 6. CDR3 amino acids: CASRAGTGGSEQYF. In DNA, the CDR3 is TGTGCCAGCAGGGCCGGGACAGGGGGCTCCGAGCAGTACTTC. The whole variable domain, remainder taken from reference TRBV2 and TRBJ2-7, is EPEVTQTPSHQVTQMGQEVILRCVPISNHLYFYWYRQILGQKVEFLVSFYNNEISEKSEIFDDQFSVERPDGSNFTLKIRSTKLEDSAMYFCASRAGTGGSEQYFGPGTRLTVT.

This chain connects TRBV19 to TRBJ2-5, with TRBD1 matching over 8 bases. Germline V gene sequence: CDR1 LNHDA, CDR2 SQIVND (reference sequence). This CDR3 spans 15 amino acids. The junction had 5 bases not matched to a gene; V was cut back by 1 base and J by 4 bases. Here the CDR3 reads CASSIGRQGRETQYF. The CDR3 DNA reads TGTGCCAGTAGTATAGGGAGACAGGGGCGAGAGACCCAGTACTTC.

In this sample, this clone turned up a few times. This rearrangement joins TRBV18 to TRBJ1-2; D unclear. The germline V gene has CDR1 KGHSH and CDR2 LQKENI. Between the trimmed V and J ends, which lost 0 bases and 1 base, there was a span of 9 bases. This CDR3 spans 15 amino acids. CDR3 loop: CASSPPAGFNYGYTF. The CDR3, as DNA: TGTGCCAGCTCACCACCGGCGGGCTTTAACTATGGCTACACCTTC.

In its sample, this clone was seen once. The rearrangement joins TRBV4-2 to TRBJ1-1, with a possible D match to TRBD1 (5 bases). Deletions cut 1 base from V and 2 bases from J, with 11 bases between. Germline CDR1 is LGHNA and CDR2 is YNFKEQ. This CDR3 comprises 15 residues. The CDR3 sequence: CASSQVGVINTEAFF. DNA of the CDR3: TGTGCCAGCAGCCAAGTGGGGGTTATTAACACTGAAGCTTTCTTT.

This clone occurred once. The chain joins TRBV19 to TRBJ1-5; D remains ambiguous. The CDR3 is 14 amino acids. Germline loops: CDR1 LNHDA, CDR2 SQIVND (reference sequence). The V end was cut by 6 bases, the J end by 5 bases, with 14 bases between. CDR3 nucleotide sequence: TGTGCCAGTAGGGTACTTAACGGGGATCAGCCCCAGCATTTT. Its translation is CASRVLNGDQPQHF.

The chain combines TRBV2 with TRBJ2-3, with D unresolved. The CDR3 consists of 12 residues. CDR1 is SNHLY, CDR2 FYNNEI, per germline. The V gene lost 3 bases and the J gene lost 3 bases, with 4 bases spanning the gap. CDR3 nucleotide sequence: TGTGCCAGCAGTGATGGTACAGATACGCAGTATTTT. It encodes CASSDGTDTQYF.

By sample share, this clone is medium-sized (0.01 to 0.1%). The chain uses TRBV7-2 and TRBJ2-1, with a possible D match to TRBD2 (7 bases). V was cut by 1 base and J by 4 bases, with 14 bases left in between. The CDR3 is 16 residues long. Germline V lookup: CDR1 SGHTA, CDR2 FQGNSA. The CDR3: CASSLDAGAKYNEQFF. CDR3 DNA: TGTGCCAGCAGCTTAGACGCGGGGGCCAAATACAATGAGCAGTTCTTC. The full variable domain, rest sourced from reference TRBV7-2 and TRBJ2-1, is GAGVSQSPSNKVTEKGKDVELRCDPISGHTALYWYRQSLGQGLEFLIYFQGNSAPDKSGLPSDRFSAERTGGSVSTLTIQRTQQEDSAVYLCASSLDAGAKYNEQFFGPGTRLTVL.

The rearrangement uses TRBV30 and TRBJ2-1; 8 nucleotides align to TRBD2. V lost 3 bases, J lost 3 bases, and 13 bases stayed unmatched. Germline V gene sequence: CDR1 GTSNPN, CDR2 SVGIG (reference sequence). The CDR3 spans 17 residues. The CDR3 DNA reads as TGTGCCTGGAGCGGTCGGGCGGGGGGCATCAACTACAATGAGCAGTTCTTC. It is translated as CAWSGRAGGINYNEQFF.

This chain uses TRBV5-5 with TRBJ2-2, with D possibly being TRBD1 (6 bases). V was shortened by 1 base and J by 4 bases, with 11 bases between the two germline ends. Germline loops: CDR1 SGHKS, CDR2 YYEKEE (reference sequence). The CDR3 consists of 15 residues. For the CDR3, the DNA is TGTGCCAGCAGCTTGATGGGGGCCGGCACCGGGGAGCTGTTTTTT. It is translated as CASSLMGAGTGELFF.

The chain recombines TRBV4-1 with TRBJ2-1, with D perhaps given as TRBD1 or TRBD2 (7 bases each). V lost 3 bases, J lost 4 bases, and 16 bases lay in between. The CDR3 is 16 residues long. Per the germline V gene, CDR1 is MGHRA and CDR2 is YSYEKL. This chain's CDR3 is CASSQGGGQWYNEQFF. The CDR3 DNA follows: TGCGCCAGCAGCCAGGGAGGGGGCCAGTGGTACAATGAGCAGTTCTTC.

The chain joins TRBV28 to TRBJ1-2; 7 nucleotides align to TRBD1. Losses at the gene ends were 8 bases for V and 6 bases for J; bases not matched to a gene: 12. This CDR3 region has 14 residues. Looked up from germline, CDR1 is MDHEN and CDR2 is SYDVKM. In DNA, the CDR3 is TGTGCCAGCCGCGAATCAGGGGGAGGGGATGGCTACACCTTC. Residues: CASRESGGGDGYTF.

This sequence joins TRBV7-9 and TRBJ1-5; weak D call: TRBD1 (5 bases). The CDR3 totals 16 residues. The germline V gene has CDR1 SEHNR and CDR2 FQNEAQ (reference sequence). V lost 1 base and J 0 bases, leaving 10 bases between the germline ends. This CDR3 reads CASSLGAGSSNQPQHF. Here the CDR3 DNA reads TGTGCCAGCAGCTTAGGGGCAGGGTCTAGCAATCAGCCCCAGCATTTT.

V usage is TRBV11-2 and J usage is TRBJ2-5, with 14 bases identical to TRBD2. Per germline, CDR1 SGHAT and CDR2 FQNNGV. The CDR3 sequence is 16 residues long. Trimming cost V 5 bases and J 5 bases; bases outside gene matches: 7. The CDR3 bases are TGTGCCAGCAGCCAAGGACTAGCGGGGGGATGGGAGACCCAGTACTTC. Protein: CASSQGLAGGWETQYF.